What follows are 8 T cell receptor beta chains derived from one specimen sequenced in a study of T cell responses to AZD1222 COVID-19 vaccine (dated by TCRdb to the early 2020s). The library came from the immunoSEQ multiplex PCR assay. What TCRdb holds here is the immuneACCESS table cut down to in-frame rearrangements. Part of the clones is not present; checked against another copy, under half of the missing clones reflect an unresolved V gene, and the others are unexplained. The sample table contains some 64,000 clones; only one count was recorded for around 83% of them. Of the sample, 6.5% to 8% is held by the ten largest clones. The meaning of the sample's time point label: baseline before first vaccination. The sample here was peripheral blood, taken on day 0 of AZD1222 vaccination. Every receptor here comes from an adult in good health.

The V gene is TRBV4-1, the J gene TRBJ2-5; no definite D call. CDR3 length: 13 residues. The ends were cut back, 2 bases at V and 3 bases at J, with 7 bases in the middle. Germline V gene lookup returns CDR1 MGHRA and CDR2 YSYEKL. The chain's CDR3 is CASSQRTEETQYF. CDR3 nucleotides: TGCGCCAGCAGCCAAAGGACGGAAGAGACCCAGTACTTC.

This clone is a singleton in its sample. The V gene is TRBV30, the J gene TRBJ2-1, with D unresolved. Trimming removed 7 bases from V and 5 bases from J, with 15 bases in between. Germline CDR1 is GTSNPN and CDR2 is SVGIG (reference sequence). This CDR3 has 13 residues. CDR3 amino acids: CASPAARHNEQFF. CDR3 bases: TGTGCCTCCCCGGCCGCTCGCCACAATGAGCAGTTCTTC.

The chain combines TRBV7-9 with TRBJ1-1; tentatively, D is TRBD1 (6 bases). This CDR3 contains 14 residues. V lost 8 bases, J lost 11 bases, and 24 bases lay in between. Germline V gene lookup returns CDR1 SEHNR and CDR2 FQNEAQ (reference sequence). CDR3 loop: CASRETGGEGGAFF. CDR3 DNA sequence: TGTGCCAGCCGCGAGACTGGAGGGGAGGGGGGCGCTTTCTTT.

The chain links TRBV5-1 to TRBJ1-4; D possibly corresponds to TRBD1 (6 bases). The V end lost 4 bases, the J end lost 0 bases, and 13 bases lay between the germline ends. The CDR3 extends over 16 amino acids. CDR1 and CDR2 from the germline V gene are SGHRS and YFSETQ. The CDR3 region is CASSPGQLATNEKLFF. As DNA, the CDR3 is TGCGCCAGCAGCCCCGGACAGCTTGCAACTAATGAAAAACTGTTTTTT.

The V and J genes are TRBV6-5 and TRBJ1-2; no clear D gene. Germline CDR1 and CDR2: MNHEY and SVGAGI. The CDR3 sequence is 12 residues long. The V and J ends lost 4 bases and 4 bases respectively, with 7 bases between them. CDR3 residues: CASSSYTYGYTF. CDR3 bases: TGTGCCAGCAGTTCATATACCTATGGCTACACCTTC.

The V call is TRBV9, the J call TRBJ2-7; D may be TRBD2 (5 bases). The CDR3 sequence is 14 residues long. Germline V lookup: CDR1 SGDLS, CDR2 YYNGEE. The V gene lost 4 bases and the J gene lost 5 bases, with 16 bases spanning the gap. CDR3 in amino acids: CASSPLTSRHEQYF. The CDR3 DNA reads TGTGCCAGCAGCCCGCTCACTAGTCGCCACGAGCAGTACTTC. Full variable domain (rest looked up from reference TRBV9 and TRBJ2-7): DSGVTQTPKHLITATGQRVTLRCSPRSGDLSVYWYQQSLDQGLQFLIQYYNGEERAKGNILERFSAQQFPDLHSELNLSSLELGDSALYFCASSPLTSRHEQYFGPGTRLTVT.

This sequence joins TRBV5-1 and TRBJ2-7, with a possible D match to TRBD1 (5 bases). This CDR3 is 11 amino acids long. Per the germline V gene, CDR1 is SGHRS and CDR2 is YFSETQ. V was pared by 7 bases and J by 7 bases, with 12 bases between. The CDR3 is CASLLREEQYF. CDR3 in DNA: TGCGCCAGCCTCCTCAGGGAAGAGCAGTACTTC.

This clone came up a few times. V usage is TRBV15 and J usage is TRBJ2-6, with 8 nucleotides matching TRBD1. Per germline, CDR1 LNHNV and CDR2 YYDKDF (reference sequence). The CDR3 contains 18 residues. J lost 2 bases, V lost 0 bases, and 6 bases had no gene match. The CDR3 loop reads CATSRDRRTGTGANVLTF. The DNA for the CDR3 is TGTGCCACCAGCAGAGATCGCCGGACAGGGACTGGGGCCAACGTCCTGACTTTC.